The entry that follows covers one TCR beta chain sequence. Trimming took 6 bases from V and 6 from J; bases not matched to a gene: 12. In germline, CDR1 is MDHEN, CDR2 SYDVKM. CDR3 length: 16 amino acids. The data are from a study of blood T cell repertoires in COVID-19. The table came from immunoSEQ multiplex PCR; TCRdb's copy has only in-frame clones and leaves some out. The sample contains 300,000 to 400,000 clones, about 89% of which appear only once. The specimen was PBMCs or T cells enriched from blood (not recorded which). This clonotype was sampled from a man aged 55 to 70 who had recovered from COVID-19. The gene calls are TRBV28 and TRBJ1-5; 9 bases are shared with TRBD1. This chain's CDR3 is CASSYFGQGSGQPQHF. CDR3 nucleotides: TGTGCCAGCAGCTATTTTGGACAGGGGAGCGGTCAGCCCCAGCATTTT.